This T cell receptor beta chain was sequenced for a study of cytomegalovirus exposure and HLA in healthy donors (dated 2017 in TCRdb). Background on the whole study: According to an earlier analysis of a few hundred of the donors, roughly 180 million T cells yielded 117 million unique TCR beta sequences and 250 to 350 Gb of sequence data. An early release that covered around 590 HLA-typed donors contained about 300 gigabases of sequencing data and 65 million to 100 million unique TCR sequences. Among the approximately 400 genotyped donors, around 81% belonged to the genetic ancestry cluster associated with self-reported Caucasian donors. The study was designed to test whether signatures of past pathogen exposure could be identified by cataloging public T cell receptors. The T cell repertoires of 666 subjects were profiled by immunosequencing and related to cytomegalovirus serostatus. Along with the roughly 700-subject first cohort, a separate validation cohort of approximately 110 different subjects was used. High-throughput TCR immunosequencing, statistical association of individual TCRs with disease status, and machine learning were combined to predict cytomegalovirus infection status. A later analysis re-analyzed previously published TCR beta repertoires from about 730 donors and added high-resolution HLA genotyping to study TCR occurrence patterns. The later analysis used no new phenotypic data to find candidate immune exposures, relying instead on TCR beta sequences and their occurrence across donors. In an earlier analysis of over 550 of the donors, high-throughput TCR beta sequencing was used to judge whether each TCR beta V gene segment behaved as functional or pseudogenic. Donor age, sex, ethnicity and CMV serostatus were compiled alongside the repertoire data. In a later genetic analysis, genome-wide SNP genotypes for 398 of the 666 donors were used, and that subset was treated as a discovery cohort. All discovery cohort repertoires had been generated on a single sequencing platform. HLA typing covered class I and class II loci at four-digit resolution. The number of typed donors differed by locus: roughly 629-640 for A, B, C, DRB1 and DQB1; some 500 for DQA1; around 580 for DPA1; and around 470 for DPB1. About 5 DR-DQ haplotypes were handled as single units for association and clustering, since linkage in the cohort was strong. Across under 500 genotyped donors of the cohort, an average of roughly 200,000 unique TCR beta nucleotide sequences per donor were sequenced, and around 20% of those sequences were non-productive.

The cohort consisted of 650 to 850 healthy bone marrow donors. At the time of sampling, all cohort members were nominally healthy, though unrecorded immune exposures were likely present. The donor tested CMV seronegative and was one of the 352 seronegative cohort members. Every donor gave a peripheral blood sample, and the peripheral blood mononuclear cells from that sample were used for TCR beta sequencing. Genomic DNA extraction from the blood cell samples was performed with the Qiagen DNeasy Blood Extraction Kit. Library construction relied on the immunoSEQ multiplex PCR assay. The multiplex PCR relied on a mix of 60 forward primers for TCR Vbeta segments and 13 reverse primers for TCR Jbeta segments. The CDR3 region of rearranged TCR beta genes was amplified from genomic DNA by a multiplex PCR assay. The Illumina HiSeq System was used to sequence the amplified TCR beta libraries as 87-base-pair reads. Processing in the source paper ran as follows. In a later analysis, tens of millions of unique TCR beta chains were counted across the 500 to 700 repertoires, and around 11 million of these chains were shared by at least two donors. Raw reads were error-corrected and collapsed into unique sequences with a nearest-neighbor algorithm that merged closely related sequences to remove PCR and sequencing errors. V, D and J gene segments were assigned by aligning CDR3 sequences to IMGT reference sequences. For a sequence to be retained, a match of at least six nucleotides to both a V gene segment and a J gene segment was required. A rearrangement counted as productive if the CDR3 had no stop codons and remained in frame with V and J, and every other rearrangement counted as non-productive. CDR3 was defined according to IMGT convention as the region running from the second conserved V-encoded cysteine to the conserved J-encoded phenylalanine. The earlier analysis of 550 to 650 of the donors excluded any sequence lacking an unambiguous match to a single V gene segment. An earlier analysis of 550 to 650 of the donors classified V segments as functional when productive rearrangements were above 56.7% and as segregating when the standard deviation between donors was above 5%. A statistical classification framework was built to diagnose cytomegalovirus status from the catalog of TCR beta chain sequences. In a later analysis, TCR nucleotide sequences were compared against IMGT/GENE-DB human TR gene sequences so that V and J genes could be assigned. Using the TCRdist pipeline, a later analysis assigned CDR3 sequences along with most-parsimonious VDJ recombination scenarios. In a later analysis, every TCR beta chain was defined by the combination of its CDR3 amino acid sequence and its V-gene family, and reads without a unique V-gene family were dropped. In a later analysis, fewer than 650 highly shared, low-generation-probability nucleotide sequences were removed to address suspected cross-contamination and a sequencing artifact. A later analysis calculated a clonal expansion index for each public chain from normalized within-repertoire ranks of inferred template counts. In a later analysis, generation probabilities were computed using a VDJ recombination model fitted to out-of-frame rearrangements, and the results were checked against IGoR. In a later analysis, hypergeometric tests were used to score TCR-TCR, TCR-HLA and TCR-CMV co-occurrence, with a repertoire-size bias correction applied to TCR pairs. False discovery rates were estimated in a later analysis by permuting HLA or CMV assignments 20 times. In a later analysis, co-occurring TCRs were grouped using DBSCAN, with TCRdist sequence similarity added in when clustering inside HLA-allele-positive subsets. Repertoires with fewer than 30,000 or more than 120,000 public chains, plus five repertoires with anomalous nucleotide sharing, were excluded from co-occurrence clustering. This immuneACCESS table, as held by TCRdb, lists in-frame sequences with V and J called but not all clones. Of the missing ones, under half trace to an unresolved V gene in checked studies; the others have no known cause. The D gene and trimming were derived from the DNA, and the V and J assignments and clone size from that table. For this sample the table gives hundreds of thousands of clones, of which roughly 90% were detected only once. Of the sample, 2% to 3% falls within the top ten clones.

Findings and caveats that apply to the study as a whole: It was suggested by the authors that the approach could potentially be generalized to other disease states and immunological phenotypes. When HLA alleles, especially DR and DQ, strongly co-occurred, TCR associations were difficult to assign to individual alleles. Because the 87-base-pair reads could not distinguish some IMGT-functional V segments, including TRBV6-2 and TRBV6-3, those segments were excluded. Because HLA typing was unavailable for some donors at each locus, only the typed subset was used in association tests. In a later genetic analysis, a missense DCLRE1C variant was associated with V-gene and J-gene trimming of TCR beta chains, and the association was replicated in an independent cohort. Linkage disequilibrium might explain the correlated functional status among segregating V segments, but an unknown experimental factor could not be ruled out. According to a later analysis, parvovirus B19, influenza, CMV and Epstein-Barr virus appeared linked to several top co-occurrence clusters. A group of highly shared sequence variants was considered likely to be a technical artifact of the sequencing pipeline. In the study, some 160 TCR beta chains were listed as associated with cytomegalovirus. A few of the identified cytomegalovirus-associated TCR beta chains were confirmed in vitro to be specific for cytomegalovirus antigens. Because counts were too low, about 17 rarely observed V segments, including chromosome 9 orphons, were excluded from the earlier analysis of 500 to 700 of the donors. A later analysis found that TCR association rates varied across HLA loci, with DRB1 alleles showing the most associated TCRs and HLA-C alleles the fewest. Specific HLA alleles were associated with some 15,000 TCR beta sequences at a false discovery rate of 0.05 in a later analysis. Across donors, most TCR sequences were observed very rarely, whereas some public TCRs were present in many individuals. Presence/absence analyses assumed roughly uniform sequencing depth across donors, an assumption that may not hold. Most CMV-associated TCR beta chains appeared to be HLA-restricted in a later analysis, and the HLA associations seemed to be driven largely by CMV exposure. Compared with equally common non-associated chains, HLA-associated TCR beta chains in a later analysis were more clonally expanded and had lower generation probabilities. A further reported finding was that TCR beta sequences accurately predicted the HLA-A and HLA-B alleles for most subjects in the first cohort. This cohort had only TCR beta chains sequenced, and the lack of alpha or paired-chain data limited which features could be detected. In a later genetic analysis, fewer N-insertions in productive TCRs were reported among donors in an Asian-associated ancestry cluster than the roughly 710-donor mean. In an earlier analysis of several hundred of the donors, most TCR beta V segments were observed in productive rearrangements about 90% or about 30% of the time, broadly matching IMGT annotations. The only immune exposure information available for the cohort was CMV serostatus. Cytomegalovirus status was reported to be diagnosed by the classifier with high specificity and sensitivity in both the original and validation cohorts.

Concerning this clone itself: No antigen is known for it. It has no much larger one-base neighbor in the sample; base qualities were not kept.

CDR1 and CDR2 were assigned from the germline V gene as MGHRA and YSYEKL. V and J lose 2 bases and 1 base, and a span of 10 bases separates them. The CDR3 measures 15 amino acids from cysteine to phenylalanine. The read is trimmed to its CDR3 DNA, 45 bases read in frame from base 1. This sequence was found in a woman aged 18-30 years in good health and CMV-seronegative. The chain employs TRBV4-1 and TRBJ2-3; too little of a D gene remains to name it. The specimen sequenced was PBMCs. The CDR3 reads as follows: CASSQTPTGTDTQYF. The nucleotides are TGCGCCAGCAGCCAAACCCCCACAGGCACAGATACGCAGTATTTT.